This T cell receptor beta chain is from a study of cytomegalovirus exposure and HLA in healthy donors. Study conclusions and caveats: A link between a missense DCLRE1C variant and TCR beta V- and J-gene trimming emerged from a later analysis. Some V segments, including TRBV6-2 and TRBV6-3, were excluded as indistinguishable. A later analysis reportedly identified an Asian-associated ancestry cluster as carrying fewer N-insertions than the approximately 670-donor mean.

Regarding this clone: Its specificity is unknown.

The PCR was carried out with 60 Vbeta primers and 13 Jbeta primers. Method: immunoSEQ multiplex PCR; TCRdb's copy keeps in-frame clones and lacks some. The sample consists of fewer than 150,000 clones, 65% to 80% of them appearing once. Between the trimmed V and J ends, which lost 1 base and 8 bases, there was a span of 17 bases. The CDR3 contains 15 residues. CDR1 is LGHNA and CDR2 is YNFKEQ in the germline V gene. Likely unrecorded immune exposures existed in these nominally healthy donors. Sample: PBMCs. The chain links TRBV4-2 to TRBJ1-2, with D unclear. This sequence was found in a man aged 55 to 70 in good health and CMV-seropositive. Here the CDR3 reads CASSQGLLSTVGYTF. The CDR3 DNA reads as TGTGCCAGCAGCCAAGGCCTTCTGTCCACAGTAGGCTACACCTTC.